This T cell receptor (beta chain) derives from a study of post-analysis software for immune sequencing data. Turning to the study itself: The disease courses spanned relapsing-remitting, secondary progressive and progressive-relapsing forms of multiple sclerosis. Study results and limitations: A significant reduction in normalized Chao1 diversity was observed in multiple sclerosis patients versus controls. Patients used about 5 TRBV segments, including TRBV5-6, TRBV5-1 and TRBV20-1, more often than controls.

Note on this clonotype: Its antigen is as yet unknown.

Tagging with unique molecular identifiers was a feature of the TCR beta cDNA libraries. From the PCR reads, TCRdb called clonotypes with MiXCR, one entry per CDR3 protein. The repertoire holds about half a million distinct CDR3 sequences, with less than 40% as singletons. The CDR3 runs 13 residues. V lost 6 bases and J lost 3; bases outside the gene matches: 5. Germline assignment: CDR1 DFQATT and CDR2 SNEGSKA (reference sequence). This receptor was taken from a girl under 18 with multiple sclerosis. The sequencing input was blood. This chain links TRBV20-1 with TRBJ2-3, with 8 bases lining up with TRBD2. The CDR3 loop is CSAIRGGTDTQYF. CDR3 DNA sequence: TGCAGTGCCATCCGGGGGGGAACAGATACGCAGTATTTT.